This T cell receptor beta chain appears in the sequencing data of a study of identical twins. Notes on the study in general: Out-of-frame sharing of TCR alpha in monozygotic twins was underestimated by models.

TCRdb redid the calling of the 5' RACE reads with MiXCR, one entry per CDR3 protein. There are 250,000 to 300,000 distinct CDR3 sequences in the sample; approximately 8.3% occur only once, and roughly 3% lies in the top ten. To note about this clonotype: Its antigen is currently unknown. A much larger clone lies a single base off, so this may be a read error.

CDR1 is DFQATT, CDR2 SNEGSKA, per germline (reference sequence). The CDR3 loop spans 15 amino acids. Losses at the gene ends were 0 bases for V and 3 bases for J; bases not matched to a gene: 5. This same sample was also taken into another study, of yellow fever vaccine responses in identical twins.

The gene calls are TRBV20-1 and TRBJ2-5, with TRBD2 matching 9 bases. This clonotype was sampled from a woman aged 18-29 years in good health. Sequenced: CD8+ T cells sorted from blood. The CDR3 DNA sequence: TGCAGTGCTAGAGATGGAGCTAGCGGGAAAGAGACCCAGTACTTC. It yields the protein CSARDGASGKETQYF.